This T cell receptor (beta chain) was sequenced for a study of blood T cell repertoires in COVID-19. Looking at the study overall: Italy, Spain and the United States were the sources of the convalescent and acute COVID-19 samples.

CDR3 length equals 13 residues. V lost 6 bases, J lost 4 bases, and 9 bases lay in between. Germline V CDR1 and CDR2: LGHNA, YNFKEQ. As handled by the study authors: Amplification from reference gene primers served as the basis for estimated nucleated cell counts. Profiling relied on immunoSEQ multiplex PCR, and the TCRdb table lists in-frame clones only, not all of them. The D gene and trimming were derived from the DNA, and the V and J assignments and clone size from that table. The data show under 75,000 clones, around nine tenths seen once. This TCR derives from a woman of 80 years or more with active COVID-19. Sequencing was carried out using peripheral blood. The V call is TRBV4-2, the J call TRBJ1-4; D remains ambiguous. The DNA for the CDR3 is TGTGCCAGCAGGAGTGGAGTTAATGAAAAACTGTTTTTT. This sequence encodes CASRSGVNEKLFF.